This T cell receptor beta chain emerged from a study of T cells in localized non-small cell lung cancer. Study results and caveats: Adjacent lung exhibited a median of about 57 among the 100 most abundant tumor clones.

A remark on this clone: The target antigen is unknown.

Germline V gene lookup returns CDR1 MGHRA and CDR2 YSYEKL. The CDR3 loop spans 16 amino acids. V trimming: 0 bases; J trimming: 3 bases; junction bases outside the gene matches: 6. Sequencing was performed with immunoSEQ multiplex PCR; in TCRdb, only in-frame clones are kept and a portion is missing. The data hold over 20,000 clones, with approximately 90% observed a single time. The V and J genes are TRBV4-1 and TRBJ2-7; 9 bases match TRBD2. The specimen comprised peripheral blood, sampled before any cancer treatment. This sequence originates from a woman aged 40 to 75 with stage I lung adenocarcinoma. CDR3 loop: CASSQDLSSGGYEQYF. The CDR3 coding sequence is TGCGCCAGCAGCCAAGATTTGAGTAGCGGGGGCTACGAGCAGTACTTC.